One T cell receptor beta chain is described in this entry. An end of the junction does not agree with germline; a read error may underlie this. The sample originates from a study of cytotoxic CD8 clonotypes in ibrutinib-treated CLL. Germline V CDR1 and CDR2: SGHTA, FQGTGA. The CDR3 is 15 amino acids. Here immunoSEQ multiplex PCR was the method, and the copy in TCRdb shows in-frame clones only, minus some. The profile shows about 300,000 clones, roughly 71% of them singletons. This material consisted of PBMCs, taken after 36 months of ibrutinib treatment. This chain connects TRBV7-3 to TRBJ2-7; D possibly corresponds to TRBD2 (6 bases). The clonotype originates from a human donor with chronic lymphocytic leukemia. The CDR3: CASSITGAPTYEQYF. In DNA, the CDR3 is TGTGCCAGCAGCATAACGGGAGCGCCTACCTACGAGCAGTACTTC.